The T cell receptor (beta chain) described here comes from a study of cytomegalovirus exposure and HLA in healthy donors. Background on the study: Researchers found that roughly 80% of some 400 genotyped donors fell within the Caucasian-associated ancestry cluster.

The PCR contained 60 Vbeta and 13 Jbeta primers. Profiled with immunoSEQ multiplex PCR; TCRdb holds only in-frame clones, not every one. This repertoire includes approximately 100,000 clones. Study-wide points: A later examination showed that TCR association rates differed by HLA locus, with DRB1 most and HLA-C fewest. Across all donors, roughly uniform sequencing depth was an assumption of the presence/absence analyses. Reported findings show TCR beta sequences accurately forecast HLA-A and HLA-B alleles in most subjects.

Note on this clone: Antigen specificity is unknown.

CDR1 and CDR2 from the germline V gene are MNHNS and SASEGT. The CDR3 is 15 amino acids. The V and J ends lost 1 base and 0 bases, in that order; junction bases with no gene match: 3. The sequence came from a man between 50 and 59 years old in good health and CMV-seronegative. Sequenced input: PBMCs. V is TRBV6-1 and J is TRBJ2-7; 7 nucleotides align to TRBD1. The CDR3 loop reads CASSEEGQPSYEQYF. CDR3 bases: TGTGCCAGCAGTGAAGAGGGACAGCCCTCCTACGAGCAGTACTTC.